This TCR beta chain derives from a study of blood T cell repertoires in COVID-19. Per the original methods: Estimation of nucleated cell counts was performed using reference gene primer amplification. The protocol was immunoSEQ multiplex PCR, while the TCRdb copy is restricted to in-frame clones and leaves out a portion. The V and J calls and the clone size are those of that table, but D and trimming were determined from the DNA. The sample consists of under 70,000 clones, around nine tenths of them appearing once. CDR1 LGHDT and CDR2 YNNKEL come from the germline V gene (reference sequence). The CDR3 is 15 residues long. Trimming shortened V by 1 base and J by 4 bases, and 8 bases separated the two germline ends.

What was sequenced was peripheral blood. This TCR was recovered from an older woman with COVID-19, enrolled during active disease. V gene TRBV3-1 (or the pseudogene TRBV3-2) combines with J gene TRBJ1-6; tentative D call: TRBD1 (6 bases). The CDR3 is CASSQGTVYNSPLHF. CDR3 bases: TGTGCCAGCAGCCAAGGGACAGTATATAATTCACCCCTCCACTTT.